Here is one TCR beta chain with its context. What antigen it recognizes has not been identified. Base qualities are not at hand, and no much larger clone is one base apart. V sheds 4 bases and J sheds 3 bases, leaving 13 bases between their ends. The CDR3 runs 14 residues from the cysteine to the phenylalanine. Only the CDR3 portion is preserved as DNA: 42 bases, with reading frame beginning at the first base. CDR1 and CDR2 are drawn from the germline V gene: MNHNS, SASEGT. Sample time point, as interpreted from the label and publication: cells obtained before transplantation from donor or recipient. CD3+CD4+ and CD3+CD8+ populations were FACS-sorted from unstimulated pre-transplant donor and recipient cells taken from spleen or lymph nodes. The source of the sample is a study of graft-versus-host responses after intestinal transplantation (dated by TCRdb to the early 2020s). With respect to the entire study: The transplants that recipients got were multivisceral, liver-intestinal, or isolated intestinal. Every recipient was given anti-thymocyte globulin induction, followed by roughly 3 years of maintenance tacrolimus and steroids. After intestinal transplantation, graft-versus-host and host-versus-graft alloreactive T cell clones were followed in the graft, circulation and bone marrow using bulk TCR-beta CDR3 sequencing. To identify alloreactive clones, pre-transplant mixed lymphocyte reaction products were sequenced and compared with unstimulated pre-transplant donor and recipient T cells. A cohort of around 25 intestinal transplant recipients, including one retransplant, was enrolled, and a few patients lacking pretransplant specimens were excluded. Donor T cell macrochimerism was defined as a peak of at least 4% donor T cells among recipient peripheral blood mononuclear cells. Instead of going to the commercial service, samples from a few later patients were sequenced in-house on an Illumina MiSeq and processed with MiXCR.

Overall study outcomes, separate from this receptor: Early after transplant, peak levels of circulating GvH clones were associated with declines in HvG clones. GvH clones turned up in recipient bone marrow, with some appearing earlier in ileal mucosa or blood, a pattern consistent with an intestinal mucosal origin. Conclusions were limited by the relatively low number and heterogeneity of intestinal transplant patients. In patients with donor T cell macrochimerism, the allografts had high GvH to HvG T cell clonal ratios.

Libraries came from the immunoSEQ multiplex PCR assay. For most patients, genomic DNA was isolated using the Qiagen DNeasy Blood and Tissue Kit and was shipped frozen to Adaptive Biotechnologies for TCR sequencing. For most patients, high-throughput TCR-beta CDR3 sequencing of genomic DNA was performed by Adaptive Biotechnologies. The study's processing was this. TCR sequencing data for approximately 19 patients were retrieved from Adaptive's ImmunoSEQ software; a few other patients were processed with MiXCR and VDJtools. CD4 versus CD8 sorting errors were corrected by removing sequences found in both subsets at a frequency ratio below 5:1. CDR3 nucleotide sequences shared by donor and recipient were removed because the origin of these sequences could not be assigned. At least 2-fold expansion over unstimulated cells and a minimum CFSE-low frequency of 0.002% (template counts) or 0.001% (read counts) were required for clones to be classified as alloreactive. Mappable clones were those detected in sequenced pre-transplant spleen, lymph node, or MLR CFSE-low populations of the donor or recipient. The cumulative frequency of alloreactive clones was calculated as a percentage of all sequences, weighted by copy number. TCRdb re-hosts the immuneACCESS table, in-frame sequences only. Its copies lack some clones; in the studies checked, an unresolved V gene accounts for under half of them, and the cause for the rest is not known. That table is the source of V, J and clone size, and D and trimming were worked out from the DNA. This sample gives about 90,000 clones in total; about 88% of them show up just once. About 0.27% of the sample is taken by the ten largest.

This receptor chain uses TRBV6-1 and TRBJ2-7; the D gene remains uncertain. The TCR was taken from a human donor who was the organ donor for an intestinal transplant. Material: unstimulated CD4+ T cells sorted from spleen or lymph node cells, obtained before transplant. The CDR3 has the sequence CASSVSGGGYEQYF. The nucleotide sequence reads TGTGCCAGCAGTGTCTCGGGTGGTGGCTACGAGCAGTACTTC.